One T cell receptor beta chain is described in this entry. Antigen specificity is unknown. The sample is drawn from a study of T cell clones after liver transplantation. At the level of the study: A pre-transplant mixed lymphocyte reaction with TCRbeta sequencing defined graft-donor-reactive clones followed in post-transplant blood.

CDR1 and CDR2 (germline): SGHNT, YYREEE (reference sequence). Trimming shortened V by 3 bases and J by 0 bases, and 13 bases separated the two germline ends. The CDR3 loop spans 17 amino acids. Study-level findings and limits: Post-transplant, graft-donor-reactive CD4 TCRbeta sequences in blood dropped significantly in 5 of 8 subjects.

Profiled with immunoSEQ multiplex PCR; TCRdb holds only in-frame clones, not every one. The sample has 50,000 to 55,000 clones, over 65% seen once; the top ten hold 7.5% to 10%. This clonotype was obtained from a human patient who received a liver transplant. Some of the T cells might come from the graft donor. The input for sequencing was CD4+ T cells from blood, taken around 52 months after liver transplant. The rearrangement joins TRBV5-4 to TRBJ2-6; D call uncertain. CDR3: CASSSDGLASGANVLTF. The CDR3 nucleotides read TGTGCCAGCAGCTCGGACGGCTTAGCCTCTGGGGCCAACGTCCTGACTTTC. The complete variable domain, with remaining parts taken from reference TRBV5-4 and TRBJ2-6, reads ETGVTQSPTHLIKTRGQQVTLRCSSQSGHNTVSWYQQALGQGPQFIFQYYREEENGRGNFPPRFSGLQFPNYSSELNVNALELDDSALYLCASSSDGLASGANVLTFGAGSRLTVL.